This T cell receptor (beta chain) is drawn from a study of radiotherapy plus CTLA-4 blockade in lung cancer. Study results and limitations: The best predictor of response was reported to be early blood T cell clone dynamics, with interferon-beta.

The germline CDR1 and CDR2 sequences are MNHEY and SMNVEV (reference sequence). The J segment lost 6 bases and the V segment lost 6 bases, leaving 10 bases of the junction unmatched. There are 15 residues in the CDR3. The repertoire was sequenced with immunoSEQ multiplex PCR; TCRdb's copy has only in-frame clones and lacks some. The sample consists of around 99,000 clones, almost 90% of them appearing once. Regarding this clone: Its antigen is not known.

This sequence joins TRBV27 and TRBJ2-7; 11 nucleotides line up with TRBD2. The TCR sequence derives from a human donor with non-small cell lung cancer that progressed on radiotherapy plus ipilimumab. Sequencing used peripheral blood, obtained from a patient treated with radiotherapy plus ipilimumab. Here the CDR3 DNA reads TGTGCCAGCAGGGGTATAGCGGGAGGGCCAGGCGAGCAGTACTTC. This codes for CASRGIAGGPGEQYF.